The present TCR beta chain was sequenced within a study of cytotoxic CD8 clonotypes in ibrutinib-treated CLL. The overall study: Around 10 relapsed/refractory, approximately 15 treatment-naive; around 18 IGHV unmutated. Study-wide points: Treatment left the uncommon public clonotypes either contracted or stable in frequency. Clonality went higher at ibrutinib response and then dropped back toward baseline at progression. Clonality measured at baseline exceeded age-matched healthy donors, tracking circulating CD8+ T-cell counts.

The CDR3 is made up of 13 amino acids. Germline values: CDR1 SGHRS, CDR2 YFSETQ. Trimming removed 2 bases from V and 3 bases from J, with 8 bases in between. This clone was recorded a few times. Its antigen is unidentified. Profiled with immunoSEQ multiplex PCR; TCRdb holds only in-frame clones, not every one. This table holds around 160,000 clones, roughly 90% found once. This TCR was sampled from a human donor with chronic lymphocytic leukemia. Specimen: PBMCs, collected at disease progression, from a patient treated with ibrutinib. The chain employs TRBV5-1 and TRBJ1-2; maybe TRBD1 (6 bases). The CDR3 DNA is TGCGCCAGCAGCTTAAGGACAGACTATGGCTACACCTTC. Residues: CASSLRTDYGYTF.